This T cell receptor (beta chain) is drawn from a study of cytomegalovirus exposure and HLA in healthy donors. Primers: 60 Vbeta forward and 13 Jbeta reverse. This table comes from immunoSEQ multiplex PCR, and its TCRdb copy is limited to in-frame clones, with some not included. The table has some 77,000 clones, around 80% seen once. A remark on this clone: The target antigen is unknown.

Overall study findings and caveats: In a later analysis, TCR beta V- and J-gene trimming was associated with a missense DCLRE1C variant.

The V gene's germline CDR1 is SGHTA and CDR2 FQGNSA. The CDR3 is 16 residues long. Between the trimmed V and J ends, which lost 4 bases and 7 bases, there was a span of 20 bases. The material sequenced was PBMCs. The sequence was obtained from a woman between 45 and 65 years old in good health and CMV-seropositive. The chain is built from TRBV7-2 and TRBJ2-1; D gene unclear. In DNA, the CDR3 is TGTGCCAGCAGCTCCTCCGGAGCGCGAGGAGAGAATGAGCAGTTCTTC. Residues: CASSSSGARGENEQFF.